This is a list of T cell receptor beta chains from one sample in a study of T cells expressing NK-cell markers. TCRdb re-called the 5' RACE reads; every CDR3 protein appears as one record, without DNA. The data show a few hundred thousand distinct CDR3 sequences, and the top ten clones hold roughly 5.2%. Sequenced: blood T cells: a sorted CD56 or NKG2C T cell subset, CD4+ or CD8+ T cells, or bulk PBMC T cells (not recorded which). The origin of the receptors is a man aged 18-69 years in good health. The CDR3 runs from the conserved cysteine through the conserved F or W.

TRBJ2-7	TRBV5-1	CASSSTGMFYEQYF
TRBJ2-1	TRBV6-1	CASSSGGAGNNEQFF
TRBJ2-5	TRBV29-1	CSVQSGFGETQYF
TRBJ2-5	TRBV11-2	CASSLSGLAGKETQYF
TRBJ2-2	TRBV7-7	CASSPLHNTGELFF
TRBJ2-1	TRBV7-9	CASSLSLAGAKNNEQFF
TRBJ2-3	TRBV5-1	CASSLQGGGSTDTQYF
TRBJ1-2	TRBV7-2	CASNLGVGQDNYGYTF
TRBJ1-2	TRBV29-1	CSVGGQSYGYTF
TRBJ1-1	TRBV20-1	CSAEDRPEAFF
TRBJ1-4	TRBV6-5	CASSYSGTEEKLFF
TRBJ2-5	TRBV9	CASSAGLAGARETQYF
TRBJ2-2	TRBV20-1	CQDPPGLTGELFF
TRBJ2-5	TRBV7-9	CASSSGLAGVGETQYF
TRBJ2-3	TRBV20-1	CSARLLVGATQYF
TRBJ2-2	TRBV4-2	CASSQARGLGGELFF
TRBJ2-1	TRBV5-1	CASSPRPGTGRNRQFF
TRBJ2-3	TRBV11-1	CASSPLRMIAGGPADTQYF
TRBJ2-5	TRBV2	CASSKDRQTKETQYF
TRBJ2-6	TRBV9	CASSVVDGANVLTF
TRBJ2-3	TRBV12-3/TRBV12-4	CASSSQAGLRGDTQYF
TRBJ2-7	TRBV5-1	CASSLDLSLRGYEQYF
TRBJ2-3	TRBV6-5	CASSSPGGGAGDTQYF
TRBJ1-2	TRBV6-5	CASFGGGGYTF
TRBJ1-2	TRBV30	CAWSVAGYDGYTF
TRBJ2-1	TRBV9	CASSVVGELRNEQFF
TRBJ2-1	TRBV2	CASSKSRLAYNEQFF
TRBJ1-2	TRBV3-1	CASSQAVTGPYGYTF
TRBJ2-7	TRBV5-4	CASSPPGQGDYEQYF
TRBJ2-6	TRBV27	CASSVRTGTGANVLTF
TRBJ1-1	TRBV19	CASSRKPYRGRDTEAFF
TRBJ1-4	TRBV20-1	CSARAGTTATNEKLFF
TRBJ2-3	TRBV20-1	CSARVWLAGEKGTDTQYF
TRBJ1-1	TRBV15	CATSRDPQDRPEAFF
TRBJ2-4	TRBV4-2	CASSQEVGGWNIQYF
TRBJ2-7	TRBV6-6	CASLTGTGYEQYF
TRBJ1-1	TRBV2	CASRIGTGGGNTEAFF
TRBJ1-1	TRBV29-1	CSVVVRGFLTEAFF
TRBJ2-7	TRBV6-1	CASSAPGAAEQYF
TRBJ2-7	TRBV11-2	CASSSGTAGQYF
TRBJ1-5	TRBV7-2	CASSSEAGPTDQPQHF
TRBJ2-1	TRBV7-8	CASSSIRGSSYNEQFF
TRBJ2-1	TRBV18	CASSPFREGYSEQFF
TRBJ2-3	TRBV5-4	CASSVAAPSTDTQYF
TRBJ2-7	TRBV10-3	CAISETSGGKNEQYF
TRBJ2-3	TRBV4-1	CASGPHLTGSTDTQYF
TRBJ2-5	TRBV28	CASSFSMDRGRRETQYF
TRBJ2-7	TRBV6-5	CASSHDGPVGYEQYF
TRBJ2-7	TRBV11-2	CASWDGGIGEQYF
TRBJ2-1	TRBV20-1	CSASRGVGREQFF
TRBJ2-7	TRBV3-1	CASSQMTPGEQYF
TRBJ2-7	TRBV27	CASSFSRGGTDEQYF
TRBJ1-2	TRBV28	CASRLGRLANYGYTF
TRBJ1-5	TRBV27	CASSLGYTSNQPQHF